The present T cell receptor (beta chain) was sequenced within a study of cytomegalovirus exposure and HLA in healthy donors. The study ran its PCR with 60 Vbeta and 13 Jbeta primers. Assay used: immunoSEQ multiplex PCR; TCRdb lists only in-frame clones, some missing. Of about 130,000 clones in the sample, approximately 69% were seen once. Regarding the study as a whole: Prior analysis indicated that the majority of TCR beta V segments exhibited productivity approximately 87% or approximately 30% of the time. The authors listed around 150 TCR beta chains as cytomegalovirus-associated.

The CDR3 runs 14 residues. Germline trimming cut 2 bases from V and 2 bases from J; bases unmatched to any gene: 3. CDR1 and CDR2 (germline): MNHNY, SVGAGI (reference sequence). Points on this clone: Its specificity is unknown.

Material: PBMCs. This chain links TRBV6-6 with TRBJ2-7; 7 nucleotides line up with TRBD1. The TCR comes from a man aged 35-49 years in good health and CMV-seropositive. The CDR3 spells CASSYLTGTYEQYF. The CDR3 bases are TGTGCCAGCAGTTACCTGACAGGGACCTACGAGCAGTACTTC.